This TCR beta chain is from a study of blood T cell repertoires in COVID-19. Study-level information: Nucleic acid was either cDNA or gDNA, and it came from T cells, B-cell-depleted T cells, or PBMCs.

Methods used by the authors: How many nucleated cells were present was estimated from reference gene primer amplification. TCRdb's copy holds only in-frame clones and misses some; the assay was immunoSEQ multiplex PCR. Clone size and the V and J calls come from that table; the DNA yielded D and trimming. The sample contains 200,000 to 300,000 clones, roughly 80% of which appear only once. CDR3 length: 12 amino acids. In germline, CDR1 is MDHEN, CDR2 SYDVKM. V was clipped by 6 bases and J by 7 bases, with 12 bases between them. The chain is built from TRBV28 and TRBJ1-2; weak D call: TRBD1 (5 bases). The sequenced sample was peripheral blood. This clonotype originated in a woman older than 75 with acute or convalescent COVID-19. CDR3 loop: CASSRDWPGYTF. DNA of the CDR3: TGTGCCAGCAGCCGGGACTGGCCTGGCTACACCTTC.